This T cell receptor (beta chain) was identified during a study of T cells in women clearing cervical HPV infection (dated by TCRdb to 2016 to 2018). Study-wide context: Cases were 25 women with histologically confirmed HPV16-related CIN3 or worse, including a couple of invasive cancers. The controls were fewer than 30 women whose single incident HPV16 infection cleared within 12 months with no development of precancer or cancer. Blood from cases was drawn at the visit where the lesion was first identified, while blood from controls was drawn once the infection was no longer detected. Among cases, blood sampling came a median of roughly 140 days after lesion detection, with an interquartile range of about 85 to 220 days. Since HLA typing was available for only a few women, HLA type could not be ruled out as a confounder. This exploratory proof-of-principle case-control study, nested within the Guanacaste HPV Natural History Study in Costa Rica, compared TCR repertoires among women with different cervical HPV16 outcomes. Cases were matched to controls by age within five years and by the year the sample was collected. Median age was about 35 years in cases versus just over 37 in controls, and baseline characteristics did not differ significantly. In the parent cohort, more than 8,500 women aged 18 or older were enrolled in Guanacaste, Costa Rica, during 1993 to 1994 and then followed for approximately 7 years. Five blinded duplicates per group were added as quality controls, giving some 60 samples: 50 or so participants and roughly 10 replicates.

Overall results and qualifications from the work: TRBV6-7 relative abundance was lower in cases than in controls (around 0.11% versus 0.16%; Bonferroni P = 0.0008). Random forest classifiers that combined richness and V gene abundances separated cases from controls with an estimated AUC of around 0.84. Because the number of T cells in each sample was unknown, differences in richness could reflect differing T-cell content rather than repertoire biology. Across sequencing depths, CIN3+ cases showed significantly higher TCR repertoire richness than controls, but evenness did not differ between the groups. The cross-sectional design could not show whether the associations came before the infection or were a result of it, and neither effector/memory subsets nor HPV-specific T cells were isolated.

TCR beta CDR3 regions were amplified by multiplex PCR using the immunoSEQ assay from an average of approximately 1,200 ng genomic DNA per sample. To correct primer bias, the assay used a complete synthetic TCR repertoire to set an amplification baseline. The amplicons were sequenced using the Illumina platform. The authors' pipeline ran thus. Sequence errors were corrected by clustering with frequency ratios and a modified nearest-neighbor algorithm, and the sequences were then analyzed in the immunoSEQ Analyzer using IMGT gene definitions. At each rarefaction depth, TCR richness and evenness were averaged across 20 rarefaction repeats, and any sample with fewer sequences than the depth was left out. Relative abundances of V, D and J genes were compared between groups using Wilcoxon rank sum tests, with FDR correction applied. An intraclass correlation of around 96% for TCR richness and an average of roughly 76% across 60 to 80 gene segments were obtained from the blinded duplicates. In TCRdb, the immuneACCESS table is reduced to in-frame sequences with V and J assigned. These tables do not hold every clone; where another copy was compared, an unresolved V gene accounts for under half, and the others remain unexplained. V, J and clone size are those of that table, while D and trimming were read from the DNA. This sample's table carries approximately 34,000 clones. The ten biggest clones cover less than 7% of the sample.

Every participant had a single incident cervical HPV16 infection, and women with prevalent HPV16 infections were excluded. Cervical HPV DNA was detected by MY09/MY11 PCR, and genotyping was performed by dot-blot hybridization. Around 15 mL of heparinized blood were centrifuged, and the buffy coat was split into aliquots, frozen at -30 degrees C, and then kept at -80 degrees C. QIAGEN kits were used to extract genomic DNA from buffy coat specimens. From cysteine to phenylalanine, the CDR3 is 15 amino acids long. The DNA covers only part of the CDR3, 36 bases in frame from base 1. Per the germline V gene (reference sequence), DFQATT is the CDR1 and SNEGSKA is the CDR2. Trimming takes 0 bases from V and 2 bases from J, and the germline ends sit 12 bases apart. A remark on this clone: Its specific antigen is unknown. The read gets to within 3 residues of the CDR3 end, and the germline J gene fills in the rest.

The sequence was obtained from a woman aged 18 to 75 with a cervical HPV16 infection that either progressed to CIN3+ or cleared (not recorded which). The chain links TRBV20-1 with TRBJ2-3; there is no confident call for the D gene. The sample taken for sequencing was blood buffy coat. The CDR3 here reads CSARDLALYTDTQYF. Partial CDR3 DNA: TGCAGTGCTAGAGATCTTGCTCTCTACACAGATACG.